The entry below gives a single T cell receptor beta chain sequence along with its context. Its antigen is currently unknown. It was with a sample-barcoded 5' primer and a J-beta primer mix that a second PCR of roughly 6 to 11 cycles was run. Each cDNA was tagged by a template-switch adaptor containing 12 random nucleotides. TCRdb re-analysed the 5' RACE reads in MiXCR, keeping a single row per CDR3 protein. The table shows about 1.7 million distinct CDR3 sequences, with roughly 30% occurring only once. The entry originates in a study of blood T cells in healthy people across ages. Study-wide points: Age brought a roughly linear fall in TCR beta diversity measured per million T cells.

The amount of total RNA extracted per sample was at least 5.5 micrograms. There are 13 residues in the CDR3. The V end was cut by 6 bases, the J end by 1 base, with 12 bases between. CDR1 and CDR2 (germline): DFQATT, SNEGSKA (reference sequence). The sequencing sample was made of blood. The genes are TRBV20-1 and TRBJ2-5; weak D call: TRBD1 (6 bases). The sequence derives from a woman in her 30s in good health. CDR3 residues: CSALNRVQETQYF. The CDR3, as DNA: TGCAGTGCACTTAACAGGGTCCAAGAGACCCAGTACTTC.